Listed below are T cell receptor beta chains from one sample, sequenced in a study of regulatory T cells in long-lasting Graves disease. Each CDR3 protein gets one entry after TCRdb re-called the multiplex PCR reads with MiXCR. The repertoire has roughly 450,000 distinct CDR3 sequences, 23% of them found once; the top ten carry approximately 25%. The specimen comprised peripheral blood mononuclear cells (PBMCs), sampled when the disease was refractory, from a patient treated with antithyroid drugs. All receptors come from a female donor with Graves disease. CDR3s include the opening cysteine and the closing phenylalanine or tryptophan. Fields, in order: V gene, CDR3 protein.

v_gene: TRBV7-2
CDR3aa: CASSLASRADGYTF

v_gene: TRBV28
CDR3aa: CASSLLYSNQPQHF

v_gene: TRBV20-1
CDR3aa: CSARDSQTYEQYF

v_gene: TRBV29-1
CDR3aa: CSVLAGLETQYF

v_gene: TRBV7-2
CDR3aa: CASSPRGTGAYEQYF

v_gene: TRBV20-1
CDR3aa: CSANADGNQPQHF

v_gene: TRBV6-2/TRBV6-3
CDR3aa: CASTQDRGVQPQHF

v_gene: TRBV14
CDR3aa: CASSQRDLTQYF

v_gene: TRBV7-8
CDR3aa: CASSRRGRYEQYF

v_gene: TRBV30
CDR3aa: CAWSWEDGNTIYF

v_gene: TRBV6-1
CDR3aa: CASSEEVAGGFTGELFF

v_gene: TRBV4-1
CDR3aa: CASSQDAGLNYEQYF

v_gene: TRBV5-8
CDR3aa: CASSRGQGPGYGYTF

v_gene: TRBV28
CDR3aa: CASSLYRGTGYTEAFF

v_gene: TRBV20-1
CDR3aa: CSAFPDRGFGAKNIQYF

v_gene: TRBV27
CDR3aa: CASSPLTSGAYNEQFF

v_gene: TRBV18
CDR3aa: CASSPQTGSYSSYNEQFF

v_gene: TRBV7-8
CDR3aa: CASSPPGYGFYEQYF

v_gene: TRBV7-9
CDR3aa: CASSSRDSSPEAFF

v_gene: TRBV15
CDR3aa: CATSRKGSYNEQFF

v_gene: TRBV6-2/TRBV6-3
CDR3aa: CASSQERTGLAGAFGELFF

v_gene: TRBV27
CDR3aa: CASSLGGWNEKLFF

v_gene: TRBV19
CDR3aa: CASSIGLYPWEGSNQPQHF

v_gene: TRBV27
CDR3aa: CASKSVSGDSGGEQYF

v_gene: TRBV10-3
CDR3aa: CAISESWASGPPPQETQYF

v_gene: TRBV28
CDR3aa: CASSRGAGTGEETQYF

v_gene: TRBV11-2
CDR3aa: CASSKNWDSSDKNIQYF

v_gene: TRBV7-9
CDR3aa: CASSPERLAVNTGELFF

v_gene: TRBV7-2
CDR3aa: CASSNGQGYQETQYF